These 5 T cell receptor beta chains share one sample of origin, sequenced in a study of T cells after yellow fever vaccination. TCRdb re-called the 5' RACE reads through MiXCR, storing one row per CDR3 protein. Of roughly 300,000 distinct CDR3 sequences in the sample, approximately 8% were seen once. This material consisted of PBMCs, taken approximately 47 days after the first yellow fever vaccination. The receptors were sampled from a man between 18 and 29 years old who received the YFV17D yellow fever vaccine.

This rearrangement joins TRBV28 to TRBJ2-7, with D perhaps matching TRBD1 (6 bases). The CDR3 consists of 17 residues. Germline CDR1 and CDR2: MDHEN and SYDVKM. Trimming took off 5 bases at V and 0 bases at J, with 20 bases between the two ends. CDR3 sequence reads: CASSPKLSGTLSYEQYV. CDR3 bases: TGTGCCAGCAGTCCCAAGCTATCCGGGACACTCTCCTACGAGCAGTACGTC.

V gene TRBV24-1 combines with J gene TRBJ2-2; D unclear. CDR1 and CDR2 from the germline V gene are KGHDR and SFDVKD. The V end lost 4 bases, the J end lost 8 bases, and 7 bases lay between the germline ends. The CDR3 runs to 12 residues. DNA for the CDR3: TGTGCCACCAGTGACTTCACGGGGGAGCTGTTTTTT. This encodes CATSDFTGELFF.

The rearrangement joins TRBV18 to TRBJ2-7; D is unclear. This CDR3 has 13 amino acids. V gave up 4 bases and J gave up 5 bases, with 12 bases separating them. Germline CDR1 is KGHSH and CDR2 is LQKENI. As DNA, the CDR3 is TGTGCCAGCTCACTCCTCGGGTTCAACGAGCAGTACGTC. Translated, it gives CASSLLGFNEQYV.

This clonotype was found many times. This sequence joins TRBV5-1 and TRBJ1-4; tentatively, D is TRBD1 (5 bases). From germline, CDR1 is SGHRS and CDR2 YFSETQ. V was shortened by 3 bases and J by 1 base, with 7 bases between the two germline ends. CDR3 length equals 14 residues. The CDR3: CASSSDITNEKLFF. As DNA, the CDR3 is TGCGCCAGCAGCTCGGACATAACTAATGAAAAACTGTTTTTT.

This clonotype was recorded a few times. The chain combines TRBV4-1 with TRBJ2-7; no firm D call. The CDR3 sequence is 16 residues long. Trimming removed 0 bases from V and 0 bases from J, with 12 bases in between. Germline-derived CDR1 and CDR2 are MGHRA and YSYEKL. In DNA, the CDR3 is TGCGCCAGCAGCCAAGAAGAACAGTTCCCCTCCTACGAGCAGTACTTC. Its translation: CASSQEEQFPSYEQYF.